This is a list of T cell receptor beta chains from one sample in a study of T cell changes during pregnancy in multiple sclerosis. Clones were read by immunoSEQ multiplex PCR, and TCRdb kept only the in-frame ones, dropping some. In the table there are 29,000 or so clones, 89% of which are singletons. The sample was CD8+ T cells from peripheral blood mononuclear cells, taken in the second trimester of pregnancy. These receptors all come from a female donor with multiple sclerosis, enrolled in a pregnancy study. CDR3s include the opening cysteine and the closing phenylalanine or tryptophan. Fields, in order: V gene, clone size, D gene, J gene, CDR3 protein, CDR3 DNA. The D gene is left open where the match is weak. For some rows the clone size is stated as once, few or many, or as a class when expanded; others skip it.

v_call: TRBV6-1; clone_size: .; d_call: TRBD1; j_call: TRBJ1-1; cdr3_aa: CASSEIETGAGEAFF; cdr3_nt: TGTGCCAGCAGTGAAATCGAGACAGGGGCGGGTGAAGCTTTCTTT
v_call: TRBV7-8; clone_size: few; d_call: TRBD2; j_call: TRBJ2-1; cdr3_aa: CASSLTFSGGAGNEQFF; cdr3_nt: TGTGCCAGCAGCCTAACCTTTAGCGGGGGGGCCGGCAATGAGCAGTTCTTC
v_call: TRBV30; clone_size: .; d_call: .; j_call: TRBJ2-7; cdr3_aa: CAWSVGGLEQYF; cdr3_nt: TGTGCCTGGAGTGTGGGGGGACTCGAGCAGTACTTC
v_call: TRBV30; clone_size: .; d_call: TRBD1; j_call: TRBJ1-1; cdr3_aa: CAWSGRTGETEAFF; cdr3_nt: TGTGCCTGGAGTGGGAGGACAGGGGAGACTGAAGCTTTCTTT
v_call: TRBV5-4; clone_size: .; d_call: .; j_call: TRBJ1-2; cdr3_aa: CASSNPGDLNIYGYTF; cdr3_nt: TGTGCCAGCAGCAACCCGGGAGATCTAAACATCTATGGCTACACCTTC
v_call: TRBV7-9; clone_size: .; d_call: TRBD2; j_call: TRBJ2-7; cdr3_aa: CASSPGLAQSYEQYF; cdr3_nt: TGTGCCAGCAGCCCGGGACTAGCCCAATCCTACGAGCAGTACTTC
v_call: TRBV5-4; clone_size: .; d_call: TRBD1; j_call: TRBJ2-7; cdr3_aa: CASSFGTGLSEQYF; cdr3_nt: TGTGCCAGCAGCTTCGGGACAGGGCTAAGCGAGCAGTACTTC
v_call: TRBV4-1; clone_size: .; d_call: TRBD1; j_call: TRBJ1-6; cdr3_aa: CASSQGTEINSPLHF; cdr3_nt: TGCGCCAGCAGCCAGGGGACAGAAATTAATTCACCCCTCCACTTT
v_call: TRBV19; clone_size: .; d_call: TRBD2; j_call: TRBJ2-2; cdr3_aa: CASSPRLAGGPGGELFF; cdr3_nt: TGTGCCAGTAGTCCGCGGCTAGCGGGAGGGCCGGGCGGGGAGCTGTTTTTT
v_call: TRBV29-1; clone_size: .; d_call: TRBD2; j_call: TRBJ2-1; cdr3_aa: CSVRGLAVEWDEQFF; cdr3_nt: TGCAGCGTGAGAGGACTAGCGGTTGAGTGGGATGAGCAGTTCTTC
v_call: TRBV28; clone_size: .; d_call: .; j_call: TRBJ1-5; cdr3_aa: CASSRDYYSNQPQHF; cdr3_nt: TGTGCCAGCAGCCGCGACTATTATAGCAATCAGCCCCAGCATTTT
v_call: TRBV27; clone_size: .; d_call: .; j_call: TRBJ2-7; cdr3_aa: CASMDGDNSYEQYF; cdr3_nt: TGTGCCAGCATGGATGGGGACAACTCCTACGAGCAGTACTTC
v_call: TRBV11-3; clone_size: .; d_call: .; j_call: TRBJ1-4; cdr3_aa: CASSLSGDEKLFF; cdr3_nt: TGTGCCAGCAGCTTATCGGGAGACGAAAAACTGTTTTTT
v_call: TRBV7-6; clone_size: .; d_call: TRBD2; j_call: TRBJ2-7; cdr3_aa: CASSLTGPAPGLAHEQYF; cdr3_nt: TGTGCCAGCAGCCTAACGGGCCCTGCCCCGGGACTAGCCCACGAGCAGTACTTC
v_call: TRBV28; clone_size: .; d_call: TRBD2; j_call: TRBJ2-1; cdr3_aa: CASSLSLAGNNEQFF; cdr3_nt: TGTGCCAGCAGTTTATCACTAGCGGGAAACAATGAGCAGTTCTTC
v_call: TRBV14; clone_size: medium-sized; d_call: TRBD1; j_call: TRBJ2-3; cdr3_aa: CASSQSETGGPDTQYF; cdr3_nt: TGTGCCAGCAGCCAATCAGAGACAGGGGGACCAGATACGCAGTATTTT
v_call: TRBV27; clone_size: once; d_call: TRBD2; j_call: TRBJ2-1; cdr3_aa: CASTPYGISGGINEQFF; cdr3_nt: TGTGCCAGCACCCCATATGGGATTAGCGGGGGGATCAATGAGCAGTTCTTC
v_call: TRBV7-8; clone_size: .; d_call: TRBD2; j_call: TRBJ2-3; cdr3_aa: CASSPGGAWGTDTQYF; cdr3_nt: TGTGCCAGCAGCCCCGGGGGGGCTTGGGGCACAGATACGCAGTATTTT
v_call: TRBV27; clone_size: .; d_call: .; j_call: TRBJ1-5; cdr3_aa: CASSFSSNQPQHF; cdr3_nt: TGTGCCAGCAGTTTCAGTAGCAATCAGCCCCAGCATTTT
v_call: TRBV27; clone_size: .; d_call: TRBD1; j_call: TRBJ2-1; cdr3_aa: CASSLSAGTGVNEQFF; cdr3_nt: TGTGCCAGCAGTTTATCCGCCGGGACAGGGGTTAATGAGCAGTTCTTC
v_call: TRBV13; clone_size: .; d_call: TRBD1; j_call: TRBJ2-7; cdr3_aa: CASSGGQDRYEQYF; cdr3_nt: TGTGCCAGCAGCGGCGGACAGGACCGCTACGAGCAGTACTTC
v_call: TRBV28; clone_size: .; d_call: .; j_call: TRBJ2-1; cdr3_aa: CASSPYWRIGSYNEQFF; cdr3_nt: TGTGCCAGCAGTCCCTATTGGAGGATCGGATCCTACAATGAGCAGTTCTTC
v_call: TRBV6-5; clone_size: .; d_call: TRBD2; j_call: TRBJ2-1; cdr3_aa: CASSYSSGGFEQFF; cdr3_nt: TGTGCCAGCAGCTATTCAAGCGGGGGCTTTGAGCAGTTCTTC
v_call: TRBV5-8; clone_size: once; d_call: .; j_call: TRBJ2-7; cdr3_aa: CASSPDSNYYEQYF; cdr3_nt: TGTGCCAGCAGCCCGGACAGCAACTACTACGAGCAGTACTTC
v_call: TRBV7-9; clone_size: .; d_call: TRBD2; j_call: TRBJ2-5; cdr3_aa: CASSPYDRPSGGVWTQYF; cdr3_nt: TGTGCCAGCAGCCCGTACGACCGCCCTAGCGGGGGGGTATGGACCCAGTACTTC
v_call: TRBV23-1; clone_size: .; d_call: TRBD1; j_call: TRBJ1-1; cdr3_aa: CASSLDRVLNTEAFF; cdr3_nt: TGCGCCAGCAGTCTTGACAGGGTGCTGAACACTGAAGCTTTCTTT
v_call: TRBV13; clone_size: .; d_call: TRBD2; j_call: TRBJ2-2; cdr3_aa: CASSIRLADGELFF; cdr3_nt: TGTGCCAGCAGCATTAGACTAGCGGACGGGGAGCTGTTTTTT
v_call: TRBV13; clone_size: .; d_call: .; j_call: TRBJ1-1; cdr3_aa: CASSPTGSTEAFF; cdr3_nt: TGTGCCAGCAGCCCCACAGGGAGCACTGAAGCTTTCTTT
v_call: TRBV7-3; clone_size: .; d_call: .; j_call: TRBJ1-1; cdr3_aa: CASSADGDEAFF; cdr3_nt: TGTGCCAGCAGCGCCGACGGGGATGAAGCTTTCTTT
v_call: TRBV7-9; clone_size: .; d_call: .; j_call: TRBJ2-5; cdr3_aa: CASSLNHMETQYF; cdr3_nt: TGTGCCAGCAGCTTAAACCACATGGAGACCCAGTACTTC
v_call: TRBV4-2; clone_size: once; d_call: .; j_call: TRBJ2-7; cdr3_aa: CASSQARDSYEQYF; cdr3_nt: TGTGCCAGCAGCCAAGCGCGGGACTCCTACGAGCAGTACTTC
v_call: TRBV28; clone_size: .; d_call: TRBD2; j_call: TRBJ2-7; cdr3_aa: CASSLRTSGRDEQYF; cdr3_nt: TGTGCCAGCAGTTTACGGACTAGCGGGAGGGACGAGCAGTACTTC
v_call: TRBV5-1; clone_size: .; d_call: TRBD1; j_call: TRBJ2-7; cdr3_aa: CASSLKTGDYEQYF; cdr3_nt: TGCGCCAGCAGCTTAAAGACAGGGGACTACGAGCAGTACTTC
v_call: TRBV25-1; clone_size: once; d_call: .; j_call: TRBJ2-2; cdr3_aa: CASSESRWSTGELFF; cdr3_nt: TGTGCCAGCAGTGAATCAAGATGGAGTACCGGGGAGCTGTTTTTT
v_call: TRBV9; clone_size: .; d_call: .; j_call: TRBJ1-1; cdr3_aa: CASSETGENTEAFF; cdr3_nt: TGTGCCAGCAGCGAGACAGGTGAGAACACTGAAGCTTTCTTT
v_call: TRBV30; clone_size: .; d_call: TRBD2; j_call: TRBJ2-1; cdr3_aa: CAWTERGVDEQFF; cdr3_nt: TGTGCCTGGACTGAGCGGGGGGTCGATGAGCAGTTCTTC
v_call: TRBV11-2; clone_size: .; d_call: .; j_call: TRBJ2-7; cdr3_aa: CASSLDKSSYEQYF; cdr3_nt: TGTGCCAGCAGCTTGGACAAGAGCTCCTACGAGCAGTACTTC
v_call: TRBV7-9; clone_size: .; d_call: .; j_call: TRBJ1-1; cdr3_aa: CASSLEQGSYAEAFF; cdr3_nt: TGTGCCAGCAGCTTAGAACAGGGAAGTTATGCTGAAGCTTTCTTT
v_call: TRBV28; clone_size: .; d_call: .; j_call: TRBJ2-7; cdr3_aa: CASSLWVGHEQYF; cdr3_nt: TGTGCCAGCAGTTTATGGGTGGGCCACGAGCAGTACTTC
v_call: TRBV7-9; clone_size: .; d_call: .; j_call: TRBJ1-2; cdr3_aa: CASSLSTPGGVGGSYGYTF; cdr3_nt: TGTGCCAGCAGCTTATCAACCCCGGGGGGCGTAGGAGGATCCTATGGCTACACCTTC
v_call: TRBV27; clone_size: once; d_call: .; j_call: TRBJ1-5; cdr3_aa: CASSSLGVQPQHF; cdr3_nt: TGTGCCAGCAGTTCATTAGGAGTTCAGCCCCAGCATTTT
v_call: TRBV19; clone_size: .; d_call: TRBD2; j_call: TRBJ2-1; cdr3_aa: CASRRTLAGGSNEQFF; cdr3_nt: TGTGCCAGTAGGCGAACACTAGCGGGAGGGAGCAATGAGCAGTTCTTC
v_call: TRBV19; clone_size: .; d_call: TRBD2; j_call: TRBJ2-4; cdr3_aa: CASSILAGEQNIQYF; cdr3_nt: TGTGCCAGTAGTATATTAGCGGGGGAGCAAAACATTCAGTACTTC
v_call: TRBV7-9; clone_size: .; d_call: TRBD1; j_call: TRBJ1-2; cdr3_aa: CASSPRTGGGANYGYTF; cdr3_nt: TGTGCCAGCAGCCCTAGGACAGGGGGGGGAGCTAACTATGGCTACACCTTC
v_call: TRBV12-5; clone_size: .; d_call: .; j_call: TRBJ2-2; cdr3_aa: CASAITGELFF; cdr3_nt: TGTGCTAGTGCCATCACCGGGGAGCTGTTTTTT
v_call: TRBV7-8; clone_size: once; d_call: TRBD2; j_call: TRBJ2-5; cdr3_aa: CASSLRLAGDVFGETQYF; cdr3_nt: TGTGCCAGCAGCCTAAGACTAGCGGGAGATGTGTTTGGAGAGACCCAGTACTTC
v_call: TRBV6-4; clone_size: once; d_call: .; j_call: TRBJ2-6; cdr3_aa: CASSADRTGANVLTF; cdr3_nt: TGTGCCAGCAGCGCCGACAGGACTGGGGCCAACGTCCTGACTTTC
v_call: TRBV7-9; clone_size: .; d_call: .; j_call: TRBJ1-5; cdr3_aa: CATSTSDSIQPQHF; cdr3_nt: TGTGCCACCAGCACCTCGGACAGCATTCAGCCCCAGCATTTT
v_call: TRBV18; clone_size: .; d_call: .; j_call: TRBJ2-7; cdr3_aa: CASSPAGTSYEQYF; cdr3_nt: TGTGCCAGCTCACCTGCGGGGACCTCTTACGAGCAGTACTTC
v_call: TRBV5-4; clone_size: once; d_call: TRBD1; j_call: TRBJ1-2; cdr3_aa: CASSLGNRGGSDGYTF; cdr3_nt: TGTGCCAGCAGCTTGGGGAACAGAGGGGGCTCCGATGGCTACACCTTC
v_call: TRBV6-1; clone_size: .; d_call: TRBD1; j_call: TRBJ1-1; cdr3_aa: CASSEVITGGSTEAFF; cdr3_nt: TGTGCCAGCAGTGAAGTTATCACAGGGGGGTCTACTGAAGCTTTCTTT
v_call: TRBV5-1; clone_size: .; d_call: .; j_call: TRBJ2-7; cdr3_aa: CASSPTEAYEQYF; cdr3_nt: TGCGCCAGCAGTCCTACCGAAGCCTACGAGCAGTACTTC
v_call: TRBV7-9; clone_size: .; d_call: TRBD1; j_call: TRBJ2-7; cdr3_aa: CASSLPDRGVNEQYF; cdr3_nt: TGTGCCAGCAGCTTACCCGACAGGGGAGTCAACGAGCAGTACTTC